This T cell receptor (beta chain) was obtained from a study of T cell responses to AZD1222 COVID-19 vaccine. Study-wide context: Second doses at about 4 or about 12 weeks were pooled. Findings of the study overall: Donors, mostly white British, included more females; clonal diversity was possibly underestimated. The study identified only five or six AZD1222 recipients as seropositive at baseline. CD4 TCRs linked to vaccination spanned spike, dominating at 160-218 and 743-854.

A single count supports this clone. No antigen is known for it. Deletions cut 1 base from V and 5 bases from J, with 11 bases between. The CDR3 totals 15 residues. Germline V CDR1 and CDR2: SGHNT, YENEEA. Data came from immunoSEQ multiplex PCR; TCRdb stores just in-frame clones and leaves some out. The table has over 100,000 clones, approximately 88% seen once. The sequence came from an adult in good health. The rearrangement joins TRBV11-3 to TRBJ1-4; tentative D call: TRBD1 (5 bases). Sample: peripheral blood, taken on day 0 of AZD1222 vaccination. CDR3 DNA: TGTGCCAGCAGCTTAGTCGCAGGGCGGAATGAAAAACTGTTTTTT. Protein sequence: CASSLVAGRNEKLFF.